This TCR beta chain was sequenced for a study of CD8+ T cells in alopecia areata. Findings and limits, study-wide: Affected lesional scalp, above all in alopecia totalis/universalis, was more clonal than normal scalp.

Remarks on this clone: Its antigen remains unknown. Genes and germline come from the mouse. The CDR3 end is not reached by the read, which stops 4 residues before it; the germline J gene fills it in.

Once RNA had been extracted, it was reverse transcribed into cDNA to act as the sequencing template. Some clones are missing from TCRdb's copy, which holds only in-frame ones; the method was immunoSEQ multiplex PCR. The sample includes 270,000 or so clones, none of them occurring once. A sort of pooled cutaneous lymph node cells used CD4, CD8alpha, NKG2D, NKG2ACE and other stains. The V gene lost 1 base and the J gene lost 1 base, with 8 bases spanning the gap. Germline CDR1 reads GKSSPN; CDR2 reads SITVG. This CDR3 is built from 14 residues. What was sequenced was CD4+ T cells sorted from a lymph node. The chain has TRBV31 and TRBJ2-1, with D uncertain. The receptor's source is a C3H/HeJ mouse with alopecia areata. The MHC haplotype of this mouse line is H2-k. The CDR3 DNA, read in part, is TGTGCCTGGAGTCATCGACAAAACTATGCT. Protein: CAWSHRQNYA. The CDR3 in its entirety is CAWSHRQNYAEQFF.